This T cell receptor beta chain was recorded in a study of preoperative IRX-2 immunotherapy in early breast cancer. The CDR3 runs to 14 residues. Between the trimmed V and J ends, which lost 5 bases and 1 base, there was a span of 12 bases. The germline gives CDR1 SGHTA, CDR2 FQGNSA. The data were produced by immunoSEQ multiplex PCR, yet TCRdb's version contains in-frame clones alone and is incomplete. The sample contains 25,000 to 30,000 clones, approximately 83% of which appear only once. Treatment given: preoperative locoregional IRX-2 cytokine immunotherapy. Patients received preoperative, locoregional IRX-2 cytokine immunotherapy in a phase Ib study.

Sampling was performed from a patient treated with IRX-2 immunotherapy. The chain is built from TRBV7-2 and TRBJ2-7; no definite D call. This receptor was obtained from a human donor with breast cancer. CDR3 in DNA: TGTGCCAGCAGCCCCCGGCGAGCGTCCTACGAGCAGTACTTC. Amino acids: CASSPRRASYEQYF.